These T cell receptor beta chains were read from a single sample in a study of long-term antiretroviral therapy in people with HIV. Only in-frame clones appear in the TCRdb table, and some are missing; sequencing was by immunoSEQ multiplex PCR. The sample lists 20,000 to 30,000 clones, 79% occurring once. The sample was unsorted PBMCs, taken 1.2 years after starting antiretroviral therapy. Receptors originate from a woman aged 40 to 50 with HIV. Each CDR3 is given with its conserved first and last residue. A D gene is named only where the DNA matches it firmly. The listing skips clone size in some rows; elsewhere it reads once, few, many or a size class.

medium-sized,TRBJ2-7,TRBV13,-,CASSITTESSEQYF,TGTGCCAGCAGCATAACGACAGAGAGTAGCGAGCAGTACTTC
-,TRBJ2-1,TRBV11-2,-,CASSLVVQGQFF,TGTGCCAGCAGCTTAGTGGTTCAGGGCCAGTTCTTC
-,TRBJ2-6,TRBV5-1,-,CASSLGSSGANVLTF,TGCGCCAGCAGCTTGGGCAGCTCTGGGGCCAACGTCCTGACTTTC
-,TRBJ2-2,TRBV5-6,-,CASSFGGYTGELFF,TGTGCCAGCAGCTTCGGGGGTTACACCGGGGAGCTGTTTTTT
-,TRBJ1-5,TRBV19,-,CAATPGAGRNQPQHF,TGTGCTGCAACCCCCGGGGCAGGCCGTAATCAGCCCCAGCATTTT
-,TRBJ2-1,TRBV2,TRBD2,CASSDPGLLDPYEQFF,TGTGCCAGCAGTGACCCGGGACTACTCGACCCCTATGAGCAGTTCTTC
-,TRBJ2-3,TRBV5-5,TRBD1,CASSLTGMGTDTQYF,TGTGCCAGCAGCCTGACAGGGATGGGCACAGATACGCAGTATTTT
once,TRBJ2-3,TRBV29-1,TRBD2,CSAMSLSTSGGADTQYF,TGCAGCGCAATGTCCCTATCGACTAGCGGGGGAGCAGATACGCAGTATTTT
-,TRBJ1-1,TRBV18,TRBD1,CASSPGQGLGEAFF,TGTGCCAGCTCACCCGGACAGGGGCTGGGCGAAGCTTTCTTT
once,TRBJ2-3,TRBV5-1,-,CASSTTATDTQYF,TGCGCCAGCAGCACGACAGCGACAGATACGCAGTATTTT
-,TRBJ2-7,TRBV29-1,-,CSVQSTGYEQYF,TGCAGCGTTCAATCCACAGGGTACGAGCAGTACTTC
-,TRBJ1-5,TRBV19,TRBD1,CASSQTTGFFNQPQHF,TGTGCCAGTAGCCAGACGACAGGGTTCTTCAATCAGCCCCAGCATTTT
-,TRBJ1-6,TRBV10-2,-,CASSEPSPGGSPLHF,TGCGCCAGCAGTGAGCCGTCCCCCGGGGGTTCACCCCTCCACTTT
-,TRBJ2-5,TRBV6-5,-,CASSYSLGQETQYF,TGTGCCAGCAGTTACTCGTTGGGCCAAGAGACCCAGTACTTC
-,TRBJ2-3,TRBV6-5,TRBD1,CASSDRGSDTQYF,TGTGCCAGCAGTGACAGGGGATCAGATACGCAGTATTTT
-,TRBJ1-5,TRBV28,-,CASSLSWGTTQPQHF,TGTGCCAGCAGTTTATCTTGGGGCACGACTCAGCCCCAGCATTTT
-,TRBJ2-7,TRBV29-1,-,CSVGAAGQEQYF,TGCAGCGTTGGGGCCGCCGGGCAGGAGCAGTACTTC
few,TRBJ1-4,TRBV9,-,CASSVGGGGLEKLFF,TGTGCCAGCAGCGTAGGCGGAGGGGGACTTGAAAAACTGTTTTTT
-,TRBJ1-1,TRBV5-8,-,CASSFDLTEAFF,TGTGCCAGCAGCTTCGACCTAACTGAAGCTTTCTTT
-,TRBJ1-5,TRBV19,TRBD1,CASSPLAGGGQPQHF,TGTGCCAGTAGTCCTTTAGCAGGGGGGGGTCAGCCCCAGCATTTT
-,TRBJ1-4,TRBV27,TRBD1,CASSFAPWTGGEKLFF,TGTGCCAGCAGTTTTGCTCCCTGGACAGGGGGTGAAAAACTGTTTTTT
few,TRBJ2-2,TRBV15,TRBD2,CATSRDIGLATNTGELFF,TGTGCCACCAGCAGAGATATCGGACTAGCGACGAACACCGGGGAGCTGTTTTTT
few,TRBJ1-1,TRBV27,TRBD1,CASARGSGTEAFF,TGTGCCAGCGCCAGGGGGTCTGGGACTGAAGCTTTCTTT